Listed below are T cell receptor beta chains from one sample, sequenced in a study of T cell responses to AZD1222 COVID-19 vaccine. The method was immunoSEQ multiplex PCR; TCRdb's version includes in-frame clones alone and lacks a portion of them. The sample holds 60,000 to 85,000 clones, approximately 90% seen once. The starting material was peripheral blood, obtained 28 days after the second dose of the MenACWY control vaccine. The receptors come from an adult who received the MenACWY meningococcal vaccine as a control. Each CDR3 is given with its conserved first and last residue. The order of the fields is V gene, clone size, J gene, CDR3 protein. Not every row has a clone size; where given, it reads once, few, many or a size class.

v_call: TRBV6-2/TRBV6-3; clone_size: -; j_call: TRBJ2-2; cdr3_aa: CASSQTTSALNAGELFF
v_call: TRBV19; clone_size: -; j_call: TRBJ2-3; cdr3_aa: CASSGSGPARTDTQYF
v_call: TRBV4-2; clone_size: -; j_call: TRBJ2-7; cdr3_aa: CASSRQAGSLAAHEQYF
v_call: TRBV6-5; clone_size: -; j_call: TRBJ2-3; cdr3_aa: CASIGRIDTDTQYF
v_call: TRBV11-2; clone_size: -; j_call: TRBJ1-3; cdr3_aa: CASSLVSQGAAESGNTIYF
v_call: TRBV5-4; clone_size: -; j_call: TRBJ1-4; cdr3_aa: CASSPTTGGNNEKLFF
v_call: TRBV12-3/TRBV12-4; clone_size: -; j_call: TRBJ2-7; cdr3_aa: CASMGRASYEQYF
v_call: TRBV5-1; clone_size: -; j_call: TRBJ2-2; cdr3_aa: CASSLAGGRNTGELFF
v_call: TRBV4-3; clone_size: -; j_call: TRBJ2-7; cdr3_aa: CASSQDWGRKREFYEQYF
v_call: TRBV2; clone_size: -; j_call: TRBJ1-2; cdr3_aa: CASSEGLDYGYTF
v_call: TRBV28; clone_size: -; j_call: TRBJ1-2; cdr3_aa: CASRSTQGRSYTF
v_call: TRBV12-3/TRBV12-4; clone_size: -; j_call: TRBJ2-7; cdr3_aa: CASSLREEYEQYF
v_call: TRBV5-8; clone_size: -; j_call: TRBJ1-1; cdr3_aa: CASSPQGRGYEAFF
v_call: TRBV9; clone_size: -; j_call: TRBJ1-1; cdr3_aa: CASSVGGTGFTEAFF
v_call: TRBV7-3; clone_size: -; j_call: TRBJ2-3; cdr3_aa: CASSSGFPDTQYF
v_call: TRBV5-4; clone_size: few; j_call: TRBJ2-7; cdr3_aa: CASSLWGGPYEQYF
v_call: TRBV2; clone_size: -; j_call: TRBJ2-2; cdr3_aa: CASSLQGAANTGELFF
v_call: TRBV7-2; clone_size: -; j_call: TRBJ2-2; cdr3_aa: CASSSNLPGELFF
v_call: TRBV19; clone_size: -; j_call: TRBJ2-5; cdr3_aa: CASSIVNRKGTQYF
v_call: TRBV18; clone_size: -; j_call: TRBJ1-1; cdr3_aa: CASSPAWVGTPEAFF
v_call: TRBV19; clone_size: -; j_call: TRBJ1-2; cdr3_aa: CASSIGYGYTF
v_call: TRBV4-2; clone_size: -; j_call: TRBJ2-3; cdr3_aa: CASSQNHLGDTQYF
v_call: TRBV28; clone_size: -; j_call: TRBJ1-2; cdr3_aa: CASSPGTFYGYTF
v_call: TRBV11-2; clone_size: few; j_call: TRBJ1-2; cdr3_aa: CASSLTGQNYGYTF
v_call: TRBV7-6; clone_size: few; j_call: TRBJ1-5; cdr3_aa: CASSLGAGTGGGIGNQPQHF
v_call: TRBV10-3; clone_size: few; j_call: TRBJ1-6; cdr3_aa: CAIRGGNSPLHF
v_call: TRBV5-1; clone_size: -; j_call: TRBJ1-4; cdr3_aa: CASSSGTGGEKLFF
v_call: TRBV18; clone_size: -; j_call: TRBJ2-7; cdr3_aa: CASSPPRLGHISYEQYF
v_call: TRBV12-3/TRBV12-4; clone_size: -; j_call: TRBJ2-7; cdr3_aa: CASTWDGQIEQYF
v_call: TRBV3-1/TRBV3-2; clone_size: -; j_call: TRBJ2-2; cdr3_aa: CASSQGIPGELFF
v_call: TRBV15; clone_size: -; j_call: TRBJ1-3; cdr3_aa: CATSSYRAGNTIYF
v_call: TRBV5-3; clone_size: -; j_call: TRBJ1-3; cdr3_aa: CARSLAGPNGNTIYF
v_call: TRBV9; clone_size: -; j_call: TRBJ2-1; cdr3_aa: CASSVGQVSREQFF
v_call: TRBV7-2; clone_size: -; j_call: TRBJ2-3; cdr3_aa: CASREVLAGDTDTQYF
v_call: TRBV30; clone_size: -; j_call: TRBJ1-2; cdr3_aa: CAWSVQGEYGYTF
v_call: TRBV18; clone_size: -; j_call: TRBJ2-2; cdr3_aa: CASSPAGALNTGELFF
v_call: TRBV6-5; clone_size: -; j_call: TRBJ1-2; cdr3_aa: CASRGQPVYGYTF
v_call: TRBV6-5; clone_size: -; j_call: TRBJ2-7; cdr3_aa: CASSSDWDTYEQYF
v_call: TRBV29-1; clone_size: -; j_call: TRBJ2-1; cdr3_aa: CSVAEGTNPFHEQFF
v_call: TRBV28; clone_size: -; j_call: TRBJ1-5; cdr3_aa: CASSPQGQDNQPQHF
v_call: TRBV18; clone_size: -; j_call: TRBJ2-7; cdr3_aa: CASSSLGLAGEQYF
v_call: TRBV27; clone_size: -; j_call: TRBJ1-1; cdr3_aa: CASSLIAGHGTEAFF